Listed below are T cell receptor beta chains from one sample, sequenced in a study of identical twins. TCRdb processed the 5' RACE reads anew with MiXCR; each CDR3 protein has one entry. The sample consists of 690,000 or so distinct CDR3 sequences, 8.5% to 9% of them appearing once. This same sample was also taken into another study, of yellow fever vaccine responses in identical twins.

Sample: PBMCs. Receptors originate from a woman aged 18-29 years in good health. The CDR3 runs from the conserved cysteine through the conserved F or W. A D gene is named only where the DNA matches it firmly. Where a row states a size, it is once, few, many or the class of an expanded clone; other rows omit it.

D: NA; size: many; V: TRBV5-1; J: TRBJ2-2; CDR3: CASSLRGPGELFF; DNA: TGTGCCAGCAGTTTAAGAGGGCCCGGGGAGCTGTTTTTT
D: TRBD2; size: NA; V: TRBV20-1; J: TRBJ2-1; CDR3: CSAGGTSEQYNEQFF; DNA: TGCAGTGCGGGTGGGACTAGCGAACAATACAATGAGCAGTTCTTC
D: TRBD2; size: NA; V: TRBV28; J: TRBJ2-2; CDR3: CASSLSPSGRANTGELFF; DNA: TGTGCCAGCAGCCTTAGCCCTAGCGGGAGGGCGAACACCGGGGAGCTGTTTTTT
D: TRBD1; size: few; V: TRBV12-3/TRBV12-4; J: TRBJ2-5; CDR3: CASSLRGTADQETQYF; DNA: TGTGCCAGCAGTCTAAGAGGGACAGCTGACCAAGAGACCCAGTACTTC
D: NA; size: NA; V: TRBV21-1; J: TRBJ2-3; CDR3: CASTLAGAHTDTQYF; DNA: TGTGCCAGCACGCTAGCGGGGGCGCACACAGATACGCAGTATTTT
D: NA; size: NA; V: TRBV29-1; J: TRBJ2-5; CDR3: CSVLQNAASETQYF; DNA: TGCAGCGTCCTTCAGAACGCAGCATCAGAGACCCAGTACTTC
D: NA; size: few; V: TRBV5-1; J: TRBJ2-2; CDR3: CASSLIGNGELFF; DNA: TGCGCCAGCAGCTTGATAGGAAACGGGGAGCTGTTTTTT
D: TRBD1; size: few; V: TRBV6-1; J: TRBJ1-1; CDR3: CASSDQGQGIEAFF; DNA: TGTGCCAGCAGTGATCAAGGACAGGGGATAGAAGCTTTCTTT
D: NA; size: many; V: TRBV12-3/TRBV12-4; J: TRBJ2-2; CDR3: CASMGTSKLFF; DNA: TGTGCCAGCATGGGGACGTCGAAGCTGTTTTTT
D: TRBD1; size: few; V: TRBV15; J: TRBJ1-1; CDR3: CATSRVGGQAEAFF; DNA: TGTGCCACCAGCAGAGTTGGGGGACAGGCTGAAGCTTTCTTT
D: NA; size: few; V: TRBV10-3; J: TRBJ2-1; CDR3: CAISQSTKTGVDEQFF; DNA: TGTGCCATCAGTCAATCGACTAAAACGGGAGTTGATGAGCAGTTCTTC
D: TRBD1; size: NA; V: TRBV7-9; J: TRBJ1-2; CDR3: CASSDSSGTGNGYTF; DNA: TGTGCCAGCAGCGACTCCTCCGGGACAGGCAATGGCTACACCTTC
D: NA; size: NA; V: TRBV7-2; J: TRBJ2-2; CDR3: CASSLAGPPTGELFF; DNA: TGTGCCAGCAGCCTAGCCGGGCCTCCCACCGGGGAGCTGTTTTTT
D: NA; size: many; V: TRBV7-9; J: TRBJ2-3; CDR3: CASSLPGRPDTQYF; DNA: TGTGCCAGCAGCTTGCCCGGAAGGCCAGATACGCAGTATTTT
D: TRBD1; size: few; V: TRBV28; J: TRBJ2-1; CDR3: CASSLSTGGSYNEQFF; DNA: TGTGCCAGCAGTTTATCGACAGGGGGCTCCTACAATGAGCAGTTCTTC
D: NA; size: NA; V: TRBV4-3; J: TRBJ2-1; CDR3: CASSQGRDKIERDEQFF; DNA: TGCGCCAGCAGCCAAGGGCGGGACAAAATCGAGCGCGATGAGCAGTTCTTC
D: TRBD2; size: few; V: TRBV20-1; J: TRBJ2-3; CDR3: CSAGGTTPNTQYF; DNA: TGCAGTGCTGGGGGGACTACGCCAAATACGCAGTATTTT
D: TRBD1; size: NA; V: TRBV3-1; J: TRBJ2-6; CDR3: CASSGRDRADSGANVLTF; DNA: TGTGCCAGCAGCGGCCGGGACAGGGCAGACTCTGGGGCCAACGTCCTGACTTTC
D: NA; size: few; V: TRBV20-1; J: TRBJ1-1; CDR3: CSARDLGLNTEAFF; DNA: TGCAGTGCTAGAGATTTGGGGTTGAACACTGAAGCTTTCTTT
D: TRBD1; size: many; V: TRBV5-6; J: TRBJ2-1; CDR3: CASSLEGQGRGDEQFF; DNA: TGTGCCAGCAGCTTGGAGGGACAGGGAAGGGGCGATGAGCAGTTCTTC
D: TRBD1; size: NA; V: TRBV15; J: TRBJ2-7; CDR3: CATSLGTGGGYEQYF; DNA: TGTGCCACCAGCCTCGGAACAGGGGGCGGCTACGAGCAGTACTTC
D: TRBD2; size: few; V: TRBV11-2; J: TRBJ2-7; CDR3: CASSVSPPGLAGGLTYEQYF; DNA: TGTGCCAGCAGTGTAAGCCCCCCGGGACTAGCGGGAGGCCTGACCTACGAGCAGTACTTC
D: NA; size: NA; V: TRBV30; J: TRBJ2-7; CDR3: CAWMRGHEQYF; DNA: TGTGCCTGGATGCGGGGCCACGAGCAGTACTTC
D: NA; size: many; V: TRBV24-1; J: TRBJ2-1; CDR3: CATSAPGEQFF; DNA: TGTGCCACCAGTGCCCCAGGGGAGCAGTTCTTC
D: NA; size: NA; V: TRBV11-1; J: TRBJ2-5; CDR3: CASRPDHTFNPPETQYF; DNA: TGTGCCAGCAGACCCGACCATACCTTCAACCCCCCAGAGACCCAGTACTTC
D: NA; size: many; V: TRBV5-1; J: TRBJ1-4; CDR3: CASSYRARDPSEKLFF; DNA: TGCGCCAGCAGCTACCGGGCCCGGGACCCCAGTGAAAAACTGTTTTTT
D: NA; size: many; V: TRBV3-1; J: TRBJ2-2; CDR3: CASSHSGPTTGELFF; DNA: TGTGCCAGCAGCCATTCGGGACCGACCACCGGGGAGCTGTTTTTT
D: NA; size: many; V: TRBV29-1; J: TRBJ2-3; CDR3: CSVAGNTDTQYF; DNA: TGCAGCGTTGCTGGTAACACAGATACGCAGTATTTT
D: NA; size: few; V: TRBV19; J: TRBJ2-7; CDR3: CASSIDGAGSYEQYF; DNA: TGTGCCAGTAGTATAGATGGGGCAGGTTCCTACGAGCAGTACTTC
D: TRBD2; size: few; V: TRBV11-2; J: TRBJ2-1; CDR3: CASSLMLAGDLEQFF; DNA: TGTGCCAGCAGCTTAATGCTAGCGGGAGATCTTGAGCAGTTCTTC
D: NA; size: NA; V: TRBV7-9; J: TRBJ2-3; CDR3: CASSSRYQSRDTQYF; DNA: TGTGCCAGCAGCTCACGTTACCAGAGTAGAGATACGCAGTATTTT
D: NA; size: few; V: TRBV7-8; J: TRBJ2-3; CDR3: CASSLGQSDTDTQYF; DNA: TGTGCCAGCAGCTTAGGACAGTCAGACACAGATACGCAGTATTTT
D: TRBD1; size: few; V: TRBV7-2; J: TRBJ2-7; CDR3: CASSFSRTGEHEQYF; DNA: TGTGCCAGCAGCTTTTCCCGGACAGGGGAGCACGAGCAGTACTTC
D: NA; size: NA; V: TRBV5-1; J: TRBJ2-3; CDR3: CASSLAITGADTQYF; DNA: TGCGCCAGCAGCTTGGCCATAACGGGGGCAGATACGCAGTATTTT
D: TRBD1; size: few; V: TRBV12-3/TRBV12-4; J: TRBJ2-2; CDR3: CASSWTGSPGELFF; DNA: TGTGCCAGCAGTTGGACAGGGTCACCCGGGGAGCTGTTTTTT
D: TRBD2; size: NA; V: TRBV4-1; J: TRBJ2-5; CDR3: CASSQDFERGIETQYF; DNA: TGCGCCAGCAGCCAAGACTTTGAGCGGGGGATCGAGACCCAGTACTTC
D: TRBD2; size: few; V: TRBV20-1; J: TRBJ2-3; CDR3: CSARRTSGGAYTQYF; DNA: TGCAGTGCTAGGAGGACTAGCGGGGGGGCATATACGCAGTATTTT
D: NA; size: many; V: TRBV24-1; J: TRBJ2-7; CDR3: CATSDSRSSYEQYF; DNA: TGTGCCACCAGTGATTCGAGAAGCTCCTACGAGCAGTACTTC
D: NA; size: NA; V: TRBV19; J: TRBJ1-1; CDR3: CASGGRGTEAFF; DNA: TGTGCCAGTGGGGGACGGGGGACTGAAGCTTTCTTT
D: TRBD2; size: NA; V: TRBV28; J: TRBJ2-7; CDR3: CASTTTGGKVEQYF; DNA: TGTGCCAGCACAACCACGGGGGGGAAAGTCGAGCAGTACTTC
D: NA; size: few; V: TRBV6-2/TRBV6-3; J: TRBJ2-1; CDR3: CASSYRGREYNEQFF; DNA: TGTGCCAGCAGTTACAGGGGGCGGGAGTACAATGAGCAGTTCTTC
D: TRBD1; size: many; V: TRBV5-1; J: TRBJ2-7; CDR3: CASSLGQGTSYEQYF; DNA: TGCGCCAGCAGCTTAGGACAGGGGACCTCCTACGAGCAGTACTTC
D: TRBD1; size: NA; V: TRBV7-9; J: TRBJ2-3; CDR3: CASSPGTASSTDTQYF; DNA: TGTGCCAGCAGCCCAGGGACAGCTTCTAGCACAGATACGCAGTATTTT
D: NA; size: few; V: TRBV11-2; J: TRBJ2-3; CDR3: CASSSHPDLSTDTQYF; DNA: TGTGCCAGCAGCTCCCATCCGGACCTCAGCACAGATACGCAGTATTTT
D: NA; size: NA; V: TRBV5-1; J: TRBJ2-7; CDR3: CASSFSGTGTFSSYEQYF; DNA: TGCGCCAGCAGCTTTAGCGGGACAGGAACCTTCAGCTCCTACGAGCAGTACTTC
D: NA; size: NA; V: TRBV4-1; J: TRBJ2-7; CDR3: CASSLTITASYEQYF; DNA: TGCGCCAGCAGCCTCACGATCACCGCCTCCTACGAGCAGTACTTC
D: TRBD1; size: once; V: TRBV12-3/TRBV12-4; J: TRBJ1-1; CDR3: CASSYQQGSEAFF; DNA: TGTGCCAGCAGTTATCAACAGGGGTCTGAAGCTTTCTTT
D: TRBD2; size: NA; V: TRBV7-3; J: TRBJ2-3; CDR3: CASSPGTSGGRGTDTQYF; DNA: TGTGCCAGCAGTCCTGGGACTAGCGGGGGCCGTGGCACAGATACGCAGTATTTT
D: TRBD1; size: many; V: TRBV7-2; J: TRBJ2-3; CDR3: CASSGGQAISTDTQYF; DNA: TGTGCCAGCAGCGGTGGACAGGCGATTAGCACAGATACGCAGTATTTT
D: TRBD2; size: many; V: TRBV12-3/TRBV12-4; J: TRBJ2-7; CDR3: CASSLKREAEQYF; DNA: TGTGCCAGCAGTTTGAAGCGGGAGGCCGAGCAGTACTTC
D: TRBD2; size: few; V: TRBV19; J: TRBJ2-7; CDR3: CASSSGLARSYEQYF; DNA: TGTGCCAGTAGTAGCGGACTAGCCCGATCCTACGAGCAGTACTTC
D: NA; size: few; V: TRBV20-1; J: TRBJ2-1; CDR3: CSASGGYNEQFF; DNA: TGCAGTGCTAGCGGGGGTTACAATGAGCAGTTCTTC
D: TRBD1; size: NA; V: TRBV7-2; J: TRBJ1-1; CDR3: CASSLHRGGTEAFF; DNA: TGTGCCAGCAGCTTACACAGGGGGGGCACTGAAGCTTTCTTT
D: NA; size: many; V: TRBV5-1; J: TRBJ2-3; CDR3: CASAQAGRTDTQYF; DNA: TGCGCCAGCGCCCAGGCGGGGCGCACAGATACGCAGTATTTT
D: NA; size: NA; V: TRBV5-1; J: TRBJ2-5; CDR3: CASSLKLQETQYF; DNA: TGCGCCAGCAGCCTAAAACTTCAAGAGACCCAGTACTTC
D: TRBD2; size: few; V: TRBV6-4; J: TRBJ2-1; CDR3: CASSDTGTSGRNEQFF; DNA: TGTGCCAGCAGTGACACGGGGACTAGCGGGAGAAATGAGCAGTTCTTC